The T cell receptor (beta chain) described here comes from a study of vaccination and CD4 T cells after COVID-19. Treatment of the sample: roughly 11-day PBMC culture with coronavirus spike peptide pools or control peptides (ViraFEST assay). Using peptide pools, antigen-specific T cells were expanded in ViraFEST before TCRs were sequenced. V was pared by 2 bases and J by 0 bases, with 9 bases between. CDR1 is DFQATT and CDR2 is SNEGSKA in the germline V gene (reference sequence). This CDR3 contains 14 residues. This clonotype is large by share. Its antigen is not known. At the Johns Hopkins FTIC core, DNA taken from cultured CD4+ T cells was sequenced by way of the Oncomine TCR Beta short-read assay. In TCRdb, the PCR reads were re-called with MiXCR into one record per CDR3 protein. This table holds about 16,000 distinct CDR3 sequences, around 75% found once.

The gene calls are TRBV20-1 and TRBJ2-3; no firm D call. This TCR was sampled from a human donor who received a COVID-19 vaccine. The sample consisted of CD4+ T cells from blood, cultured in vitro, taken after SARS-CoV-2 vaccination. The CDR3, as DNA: TGCAGTGCTAGACCCGCTTCTAGCACAGATACGCAGTATTTT. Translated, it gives CSARPASSTDTQYF.